The sequence of this T cell receptor beta chain was determined in a study of a mutant IDH1 vaccine in newly diagnosed glioma. Study as a whole: During weeks 1, 3, 5, 7, 11, 15, 19 and 23, patients received eight vaccinations.

Turning to this clone: The target antigen is unknown.

TCRdb keeps only in-frame clones here, not all; method: immunoSEQ multiplex PCR. Among roughly 28,000 clones listed, roughly 90% were seen once. Time point meaning: week 5, during vaccination. Doses of 300 ug of mutant IDH1 20-mer peptide were given with topical imiquimod. This sequence originates from a man younger than 35 with glioma. Here the sequenced sample was PBMCs, taken from a glioma patient whose treatment included an IDH1 peptide vaccine.

Here the CDR3 reads CAWALGGGNTGELFF. The CDR3 DNA follows: TGTGCCTGGGCGCTCGGGGGCGGGAACACCGGGGAGCTGTTTTTT. The chain is built from TRBV30 and TRBJ2-2; D tentatively fits TRBD1 or TRBD2 (6 bases each). The V end was cut by 5 bases, the J end by 1 base, with 14 bases between. The CDR3 totals 15 residues. Germline lookup yields CDR1 GTSNPN and CDR2 SVGIG (reference sequence).